Here is one T cell receptor beta chain with its context. The CDR3 runs 15 residues. Germline CDR1 is SGHTA and CDR2 is FQGNSA. V shed 2 bases and J shed 6 bases, with 11 bases lying between them. This entry is derived from a study of shared clonotypes between healthy human individuals. For the study at large: The donor group consisted of a couple of women and a few men, aged 18 to 49.

Produced via immunoSEQ multiplex PCR; TCRdb's table is partial and in-frame only. The sample has approximately 2.5 million clones; 80% to 95% are singletons. Donors included only healthy HIV-negative adults lacking recent acute infections or vaccinations. Sequenced sample: naive CD4+ T cells from PBMCs. Subset defined: CD45RA+ positively selected. V gene TRBV7-2 combines with J gene TRBJ1-6; D gene uncertain. The receptor was derived from a man younger than 35 in good health. Some clones in this sample may be carry-over from other donors' samples. The CDR3 region is CASSLREAGNSPLHF. CDR3 DNA: TGTGCCAGCAGCTTACGGGAGGCCGGTAATTCACCCCTCCACTTT.